A selection of T cell receptor beta chains follows, all from one sample in a study of shared clonotypes between healthy human individuals. Only in-frame clones appear in the TCRdb table, and some are missing; sequencing was by immunoSEQ multiplex PCR. The sample has millions of clones; roughly 91% are singletons. Sequences were obtained from naive CD8+ T cells from PBMCs. The receptors originated from a man between 18 and 29 years old in good health. Some clones in this sample may be carry-over from other donors' samples. The CDR3 runs from the conserved cysteine through the conserved F or W. Fields, in order: CDR3 DNA, CDR3 protein, V gene, clone size, D gene, J gene. The D gene is left open where the match is weak. The size of a clone is reported for some rows only, either as once, few or many, or as a class for expanded clones.

DNA: TGTGCCAGCAGCTCCAGAGGGGGTAACGGGGAGCTGTTTTTT; CDR3: CASSSRGGNGELFF; V: TRBV11-1; size: NA; D: NA; J: TRBJ2-2
DNA: TGTGCCAGCAGTTTTGAAGGAACGGGCTACACCTTC; CDR3: CASSFEGTGYTF; V: TRBV27; size: NA; D: NA; J: TRBJ1-2
DNA: TGTGCCAGCAGCGTAGTTGCTAGCGGGAGGGCTGGCAATGAGCAGTTCTTC; CDR3: CASSVVASGRAGNEQFF; V: TRBV9; size: NA; D: TRBD2; J: TRBJ2-1
DNA: TGCGCCAGCAGCCGCGGGAGCAATCTCGGGGAGCTGTTTTTT; CDR3: CASSRGSNLGELFF; V: TRBV4-1; size: NA; D: TRBD2; J: TRBJ2-2
DNA: TGTGCCAGCAGCCAACTCGGACTAGCGGAGACAGATACGCAGTATTTT; CDR3: CASSQLGLAETDTQYF; V: TRBV16; size: NA; D: TRBD2; J: TRBJ2-3
DNA: TGTGCCAGCACAGGGGTGGACACTGAAGCTTTCTTT; CDR3: CASTGVDTEAFF; V: TRBV6-4; size: once; D: NA; J: TRBJ1-1
DNA: TGTGCCAGCAGCCCGGGACAGGGGATGAATGAGCAGTTCTTC; CDR3: CASSPGQGMNEQFF; V: TRBV11-1; size: NA; D: TRBD1; J: TRBJ2-1
DNA: TGTGCCAGCAGCCAAAATAACAATGAGCAGTTCTTC; CDR3: CASSQNNNEQFF; V: TRBV5-5; size: few; D: NA; J: TRBJ2-1
DNA: TGTGCCAGCAGTTTGGGACTGTCCTACGAGCAGTACTTC; CDR3: CASSLGLSYEQYF; V: TRBV27; size: NA; D: NA; J: TRBJ2-7
DNA: TGCGCCAGCAGCCAAGATAGGCGGGGGACGGCCTATGGCTACACCTTC; CDR3: CASSQDRRGTAYGYTF; V: TRBV4-3; size: NA; D: NA; J: TRBJ1-2
DNA: TGTGCCAGCAGCTTATTAAGCGGACGCACAGATACGCAGTATTTT; CDR3: CASSLLSGRTDTQYF; V: TRBV11-2; size: once; D: NA; J: TRBJ2-3
DNA: TGCAGCGTTGGAACCAACGCCTACGAGCAGTACTTC; CDR3: CSVGTNAYEQYF; V: TRBV29-1; size: NA; D: NA; J: TRBJ2-7
DNA: TGTGCCAGCAGCCTGACAGCTGAAGCTTTCTTT; CDR3: CASSLTAEAFF; V: TRBV7-9; size: NA; D: NA; J: TRBJ1-1
DNA: TGCGCCAGCAGCTTAGGGCGGGTCGGGGCATCGGAGACCCAGTACTTC; CDR3: CASSLGRVGASETQYF; V: TRBV5-1; size: NA; D: NA; J: TRBJ2-5
DNA: TGTGCCAGCAGACCACACAGGGCCTCCTACGAGCAGTACTTC; CDR3: CASRPHRASYEQYF; V: TRBV6-5; size: NA; D: NA; J: TRBJ2-7
DNA: TGTGCCAGCAGCTCGTCGGGACTAGCGGGAGCTTACAATGAGCAGTTCTTC; CDR3: CASSSSGLAGAYNEQFF; V: TRBV7-9; size: NA; D: TRBD2; J: TRBJ2-1
DNA: TGTGCCACCAGCAGAGATCTTAGCGGAGGAAACGAGCAGTACTTC; CDR3: CATSRDLSGGNEQYF; V: TRBV15; size: NA; D: NA; J: TRBJ2-7
DNA: TGTGCCAGCAGCCAAGGTTTTGGAGATACGCAGTATTTT; CDR3: CASSQGFGDTQYF; V: TRBV14; size: NA; D: NA; J: TRBJ2-3
DNA: TGTGCCAGCAGTGAATTGGGGGAGAACACCGGGGAGCTGTTTTTT; CDR3: CASSELGENTGELFF; V: TRBV6-1; size: NA; D: NA; J: TRBJ2-2
DNA: TGTGCCAGTATAGGATTGGGTGCGGGTACTGAAGCTTTCTTT; CDR3: CASIGLGAGTEAFF; V: TRBV19; size: NA; D: NA; J: TRBJ1-1
DNA: TGTGCCAGCGAAGGGCTACAGGGTGGGTTCACCTACGAGCAGTACTTC; CDR3: CASEGLQGGFTYEQYF; V: TRBV28; size: NA; D: NA; J: TRBJ2-7
DNA: TGCGCCAGCAGCCAAGATCCCCGGGGTGGCTACGAGCAGTACTTC; CDR3: CASSQDPRGGYEQYF; V: TRBV4-3; size: NA; D: NA; J: TRBJ2-7
DNA: TGTGCCAGCAGTTTACTAACTAGCGGGGGAACCTACGAGCAGTACTTC; CDR3: CASSLLTSGGTYEQYF; V: TRBV27; size: NA; D: TRBD2; J: TRBJ2-7
DNA: TGCAGCGTTGAAGGGCTTGGCCGGGCCTATGGCTACACCTTC; CDR3: CSVEGLGRAYGYTF; V: TRBV29-1; size: NA; D: NA; J: TRBJ1-2
DNA: TGTGCCAGGAGACCGTCGAACACTGAAGCTTTCTTT; CDR3: CARRPSNTEAFF; V: TRBV2; size: NA; D: NA; J: TRBJ1-1
DNA: TGTGCCAGCAGCTTGGCTCTCAGGGAAGCCTATGGCTACACCTTC; CDR3: CASSLALREAYGYTF; V: TRBV5-6; size: NA; D: NA; J: TRBJ1-2
DNA: TGCAGCGTTTCGAGGGGGCGGGCGTTTAACGGCTACAATGAGCAGTTCTTC; CDR3: CSVSRGRAFNGYNEQFF; V: TRBV29-1; size: NA; D: TRBD1; J: TRBJ2-1
DNA: TGTGCCAGTAGTATATCAAGGAAACCCTACAATGAGCAGTTCTTC; CDR3: CASSISRKPYNEQFF; V: TRBV19; size: NA; D: NA; J: TRBJ2-1
DNA: TGCGCCAGTACAGGGGGCGATAAGGGCTACACCTTC; CDR3: CASTGGDKGYTF; V: TRBV4-1; size: NA; D: TRBD1; J: TRBJ1-2
DNA: TGTGCCAGCAGCTTATCCGGGGGCATCAATCAGCCCCAGCATTTT; CDR3: CASSLSGGINQPQHF; V: TRBV7-2; size: NA; D: NA; J: TRBJ1-5
DNA: TGTGCCAGCAGCGCCGGGACGGCGAGCAATCAGCCCCAGCATTTT; CDR3: CASSAGTASNQPQHF; V: TRBV9; size: NA; D: NA; J: TRBJ1-5
DNA: TGTGCCAGCACCAGAAGGAAGGGGGCGGGAGGCTACACCTTC; CDR3: CASTRRKGAGGYTF; V: TRBV28; size: NA; D: TRBD1; J: TRBJ1-2
DNA: TGTGCCAGCAGCTTTTGGGGGACACCTAACACTGAAGCTTTCTTT; CDR3: CASSFWGTPNTEAFF; V: TRBV7-9; size: NA; D: NA; J: TRBJ1-1
DNA: TGTGCCAGCAGCTTGATGGATCCAGGGATCACGGAGACCCAGTACTTC; CDR3: CASSLMDPGITETQYF; V: TRBV11-2; size: NA; D: NA; J: TRBJ2-5
DNA: TGTGCCACCGGCTACCGGGACAGGGGCTATGGCTACACCTTC; CDR3: CATGYRDRGYGYTF; V: TRBV15; size: NA; D: TRBD1; J: TRBJ1-2
DNA: TGCGCCAGCAGCCCTAGGACAGGGCATGAGGAGCAGTACTTC; CDR3: CASSPRTGHEEQYF; V: TRBV5-1; size: NA; D: TRBD1; J: TRBJ2-7
DNA: TGTGCCAGCAGTTTCCTGACTAGCGGGAGTGCAGATACGCAGTATTTT; CDR3: CASSFLTSGSADTQYF; V: TRBV28; size: NA; D: TRBD2; J: TRBJ2-3
DNA: TGTGCCAGCAGCCGACCTAGAGGAGCGGGAGGGCCGGTTAATGAGCAGTTCTTC; CDR3: CASSRPRGAGGPVNEQFF; V: TRBV7-9; size: once; D: TRBD2; J: TRBJ2-1
DNA: TGTGCCAGTAGTATAGCTCCGGGGTCAAGGAACACTGAAGCTTTCTTT; CDR3: CASSIAPGSRNTEAFF; V: TRBV19; size: few; D: NA; J: TRBJ1-1
DNA: TGTGCCAGCAACCAGGGGGCAGTTGAAGCTTTCTTT; CDR3: CASNQGAVEAFF; V: TRBV6-6; size: few; D: TRBD1; J: TRBJ1-1
DNA: TGTGCCTGGAGTTTGACAGGGGGCTCTGAAGCTTTCTTT; CDR3: CAWSLTGGSEAFF; V: TRBV30; size: NA; D: TRBD1; J: TRBJ1-1
DNA: TGTGCCAGCAGTGCCGGACTCGGGCCGGCCTATGGCTACACCTTC; CDR3: CASSAGLGPAYGYTF; V: TRBV6-1; size: NA; D: NA; J: TRBJ1-2
DNA: TGTGCCACCAGCAGCTATCAGGGTCTGGCCTACGAGCAGTACTTC; CDR3: CATSSYQGLAYEQYF; V: TRBV15; size: NA; D: NA; J: TRBJ2-7
DNA: TGTGCCAGTCAAGGAGGTCGGTACAATGAGCAGTTCTTC; CDR3: CASQGGRYNEQFF; V: TRBV19; size: NA; D: NA; J: TRBJ2-1
DNA: TGCGCCAGCAGTCGTCGTACCTACGAGCAGTACTTC; CDR3: CASSRRTYEQYF; V: TRBV23-1; size: NA; D: NA; J: TRBJ2-7
DNA: TGTGCCAGCAGTTCGAACCCCACAGGGTACAATGAGCAGTTCTTC; CDR3: CASSSNPTGYNEQFF; V: TRBV27; size: NA; D: NA; J: TRBJ2-1
DNA: TGTGCCAGCAGTGAACGATCACGGTATGGCTACACCTTC; CDR3: CASSERSRYGYTF; V: TRBV2; size: NA; D: NA; J: TRBJ1-2
DNA: TGTGCCAGTAGGACAGGGGGCACGAGTCAGCCCCAGCATTTT; CDR3: CASRTGGTSQPQHF; V: TRBV19; size: NA; D: TRBD1; J: TRBJ1-5
DNA: TGTGCCAGCAGCGCCCAGCAGGGACTAGCGGGAGGGCCGACAGATACGCAGTATTTT; CDR3: CASSAQQGLAGGPTDTQYF; V: TRBV9; size: NA; D: TRBD2; J: TRBJ2-3
DNA: TGTGCCAGCAGCCTGGGGGCTAGCGGGAGGGTAGATGAGCAGTTCTTC; CDR3: CASSLGASGRVDEQFF; V: TRBV11-3; size: NA; D: TRBD2; J: TRBJ2-1
DNA: TGTGCCAGCCAAACCAGAGCCGGGGAGCTGTTTTTT; CDR3: CASQTRAGELFF; V: TRBV25-1; size: NA; D: NA; J: TRBJ2-2
DNA: TGTGCCAGCAGCTTGCGCTGGGCAGGGGTTGAGACCCAGTACTTC; CDR3: CASSLRWAGVETQYF; V: TRBV5-4; size: NA; D: NA; J: TRBJ2-5
DNA: TGTGCCAGCAGCCCCGGCTCGGTGGAGCAGTACTTC; CDR3: CASSPGSVEQYF; V: TRBV7-2; size: NA; D: NA; J: TRBJ2-7
DNA: TGCAGTGCTAACGGGGGGACCCAGTACTTC; CDR3: CSANGGTQYF; V: TRBV20-1; size: NA; D: NA; J: TRBJ2-5
DNA: TGTGCCAGCAGTCCTCCCTACAATGAGCAGTTCTTC; CDR3: CASSPPYNEQFF; V: TRBV28; size: NA; D: NA; J: TRBJ2-1
DNA: TGTGCCAGCAGCTTAAAGGAGACCCAGTACTTC; CDR3: CASSLKETQYF; V: TRBV7-2; size: NA; D: NA; J: TRBJ2-5
DNA: TGTGCCAGCAGAATAGCGGGAGGAATCTACGAGCAGTACTTC; CDR3: CASRIAGGIYEQYF; V: TRBV27; size: few; D: TRBD2; J: TRBJ2-7
DNA: TGCGCCAGCAGTGCGGGCGCAGGGAGTCAGCCCCAGCATTTT; CDR3: CASSAGAGSQPQHF; V: TRBV10-2; size: NA; D: NA; J: TRBJ1-5
DNA: TGCGCCAGCAGCCCCAGGGACGGTTCCCATGAGCAGTTCTTC; CDR3: CASSPRDGSHEQFF; V: TRBV5-1; size: few; D: NA; J: TRBJ2-1